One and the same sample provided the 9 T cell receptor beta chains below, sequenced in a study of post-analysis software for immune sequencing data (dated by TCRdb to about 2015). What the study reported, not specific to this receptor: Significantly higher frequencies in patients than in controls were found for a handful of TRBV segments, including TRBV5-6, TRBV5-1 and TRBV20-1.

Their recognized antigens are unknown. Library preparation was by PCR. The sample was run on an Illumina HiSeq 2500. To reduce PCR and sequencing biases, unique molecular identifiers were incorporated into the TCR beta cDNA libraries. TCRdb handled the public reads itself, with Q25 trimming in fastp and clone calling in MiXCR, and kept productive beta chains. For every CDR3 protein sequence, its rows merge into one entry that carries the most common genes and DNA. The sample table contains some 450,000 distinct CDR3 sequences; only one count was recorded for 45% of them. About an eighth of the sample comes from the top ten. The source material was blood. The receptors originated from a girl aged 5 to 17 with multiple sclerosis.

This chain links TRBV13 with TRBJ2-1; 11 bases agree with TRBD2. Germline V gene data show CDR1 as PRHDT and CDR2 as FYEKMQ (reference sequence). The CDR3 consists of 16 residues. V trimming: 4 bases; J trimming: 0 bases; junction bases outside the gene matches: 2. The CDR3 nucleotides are TGTGCCAGCAGCTATAGCGGGAGGGGCTCCTACAATGAGCAGTTCTTC. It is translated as CASSYSGRGSYNEQFF.

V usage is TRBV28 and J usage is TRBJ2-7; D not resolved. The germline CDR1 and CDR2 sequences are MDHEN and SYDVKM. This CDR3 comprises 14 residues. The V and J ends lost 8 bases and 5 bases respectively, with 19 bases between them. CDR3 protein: CASCLHQSINEQYF. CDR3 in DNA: TGTGCCAGCTGTCTTCACCAATCAATTAACGAGCAGTACTTC.

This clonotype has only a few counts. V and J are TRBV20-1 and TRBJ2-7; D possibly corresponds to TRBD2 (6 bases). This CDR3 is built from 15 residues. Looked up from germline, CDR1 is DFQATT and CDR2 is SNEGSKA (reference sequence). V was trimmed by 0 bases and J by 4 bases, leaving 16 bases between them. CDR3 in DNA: TGCAGTGCTAGAGATTTAGCAGCAGGGACTTACGAGCAGTACTTC. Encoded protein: CSARDLAAGTYEQYF.

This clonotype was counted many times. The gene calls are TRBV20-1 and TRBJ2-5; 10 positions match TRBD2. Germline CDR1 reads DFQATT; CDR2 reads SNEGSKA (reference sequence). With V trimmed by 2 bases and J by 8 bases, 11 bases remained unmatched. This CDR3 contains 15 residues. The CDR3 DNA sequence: TGCAGTGCTAGACCCCCGACTAGCGGGTCCATCACCCAGTACTTC. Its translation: CSARPPTSGSITQYF.

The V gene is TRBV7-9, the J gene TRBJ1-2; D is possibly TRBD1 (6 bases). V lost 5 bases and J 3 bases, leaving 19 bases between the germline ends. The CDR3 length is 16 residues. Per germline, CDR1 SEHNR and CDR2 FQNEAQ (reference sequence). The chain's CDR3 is CASSGTPAGVDYGYTF. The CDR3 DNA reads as TGTGCCAGCAGCGGAACGCCGGCAGGGGTTGACTATGGCTACACCTTC.

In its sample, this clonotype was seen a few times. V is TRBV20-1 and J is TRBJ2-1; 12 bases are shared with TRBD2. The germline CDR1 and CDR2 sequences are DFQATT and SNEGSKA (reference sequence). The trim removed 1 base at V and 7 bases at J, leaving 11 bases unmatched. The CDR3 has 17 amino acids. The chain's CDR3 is CSARAVVLAGGDNEQFF. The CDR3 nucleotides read TGCAGTGCTAGAGCAGTCGTGCTAGCGGGAGGGGATAATGAGCAGTTCTTC.

For the CDR3, the DNA is TGTGCCACCGCCGGGACTAGCGGGAGCTACGAGCAGTACTTC. Translating it yields CATAGTSGSYEQYF. This chain uses TRBV12-3 or TRBV12-4 with TRBJ2-7; 14 positions agree with TRBD2. J lost 3 bases, V lost 10 bases, and 5 bases had no gene match. The CDR3 loop spans 14 amino acids.

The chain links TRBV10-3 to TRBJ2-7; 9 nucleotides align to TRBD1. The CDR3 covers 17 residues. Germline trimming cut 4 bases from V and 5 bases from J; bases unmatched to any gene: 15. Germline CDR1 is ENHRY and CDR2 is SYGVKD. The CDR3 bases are TGTGCCATCAGTGTTGGGAACTCGGGACAGGGACTGGACGAGCAGTACTTC. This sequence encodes CAISVGNSGQGLDEQYF.

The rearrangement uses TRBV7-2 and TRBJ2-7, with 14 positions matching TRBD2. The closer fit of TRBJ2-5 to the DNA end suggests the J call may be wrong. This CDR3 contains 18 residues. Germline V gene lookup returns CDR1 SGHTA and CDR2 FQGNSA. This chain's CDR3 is CASSFPGTSGSLKETQYF. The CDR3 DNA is TGTGCCAGCAGCTTCCCGGGGACTAGCGGGAGTTTGAAAGAGACCCAGTACTTC.